Below, one T cell receptor beta chain is given with its context. Antigen: not known. Through a sample-barcoded 5' primer and a J-beta primer mix, a second PCR was run for roughly 7 to 11 cycles. TCRdb re-called the 5' RACE reads with MiXCR, one entry per CDR3 protein. The sample lists roughly 800,000 distinct CDR3 sequences; roughly 50% were seen once. This entry comes from a study of blood T cells in healthy people across ages. Study overall: Roughly one uniquely barcoded beta molecule per two T cells was captured. Whole-study results and caveats: Strong correlation linked observed beta diversity and percent naive T cells.

Germline V gene data show CDR1 as SGHAT and CDR2 as FQNNGV. Trimming left V 5 bases short and J 6 bases short, with 8 bases between. The CDR3 contains 11 residues. Source material: blood. The chain is built from TRBV11-2 and TRBJ2-7; D gene unclear. The origin of this receptor is a man older than 75 in good health. The CDR3 reads CASSPQSEQYF. The CDR3 DNA is TGTGCCAGCAGCCCGCAGAGCGAGCAGTACTTC.